A single sample is the source of the 5 T cell receptor beta chains below, sequenced in a study of technical replicates of blood from several donors. The assay was immunoSEQ multiplex PCR, and TCRdb's table has in-frame clones only and misses some. Among approximately 87,000 clones listed, around 92% were seen once. The sample consisted of T cells isolated from PBMCs. All receptors come from a human donor in good health. Some clones in this sample may be carry-over from other donors' samples.

The chain links TRBV6-6 to TRBJ2-3, with unresolved D. Between the trimmed V and J ends, which lost 0 bases and 3 bases, there was a span of 4 bases. In germline, CDR1 is MNHNY, CDR2 SVGAGI (reference sequence). The CDR3 runs 13 residues. The CDR3 loop is CASSYSITDTQYF. For the CDR3, the DNA is TGTGCCAGCAGTTACTCTATTACAGATACGCAGTATTTT.

This chain uses TRBV4-3 with TRBJ2-3; D possibly corresponds to TRBD2 (6 bases). Trimming removed 0 bases at V and 3 bases at J, with 22 bases between. CDR3 length: 19 amino acids. CDR1 LGHNA and CDR2 YSLEER come from the germline V gene. Here the CDR3 reads CASSQDLPTLASSTDTQYF. The CDR3 DNA reads as TGCGCCAGCAGCCAAGACTTACCGACCCTAGCGTCGTCGACAGATACGCAGTATTTT.

The chain recombines TRBV7-2 with TRBJ1-5; the match to TRBD1 covers 7 bases. The V and J ends lost 3 bases and 3 bases, in that order; junction bases with no gene match: 5. This CDR3 is 15 amino acids long. CDR1 SGHTA and CDR2 FQGNSA come from the germline V gene. The CDR3 sequence: CASSLDRSFNQPQHF. In DNA form, the CDR3 reads TGTGCCAGCAGCTTGGACAGGAGCTTCAATCAGCCCCAGCATTTT.

The chain links TRBV18 to TRBJ2-7; possible D gene TRBD1, 6 bases. V lost 1 base and J lost 0, with 10 bases in between. Germline loops: CDR1 KGHSH, CDR2 LQKENI. This CDR3 is built from 15 residues. CDR3 sequence: CASSPLGQSSYEQYF. DNA of the CDR3: TGTGCCAGCTCACCACTCGGACAGAGCTCCTACGAGCAGTACTTC.

The gene calls are TRBV19 and TRBJ2-3; 9 bases agree with TRBD2. The germline V gene encodes CDR1 LNHDA and CDR2 SQIVND (reference sequence). The CDR3 is made up of 15 amino acids. The trim removed 5 bases at V and 0 bases at J, leaving 3 bases unmatched. CDR3 in DNA: TGTGCCAGTAGTCCTACTAGCGGGAGCACAGATACGCAGTATTTT. It yields the protein CASSPTSGSTDTQYF.